This T cell receptor beta chain was captured by sequencing in a study of glioma-infiltrating T cells after dendritic cell vaccination. General study points: Complete blood and tumor specimen sets were limited to few patients.

As to this clone: What it binds is not known.

Documented time point: after dendritic cell vaccination, including at tumor progression/relapse. Measured with immunoSEQ multiplex PCR; TCRdb has only the in-frame clones, and not every one. The sample contains 85,000 to 100,000 clones, roughly 85% of which appear only once. Germline CDR1 is GTSNPN and CDR2 is SVGIG (reference sequence). V gave up 0 bases and J gave up 0 bases; unmatched junction bases: 4. The CDR3 length is 15 residues. The source material was blood, sampled after dendritic cell vaccination. The sequence derives from a human donor with glioblastoma. V usage is TRBV30 and J usage is TRBJ2-7, with 8 bases fitting TRBD2. CDR3 nucleotides: TGTGCCTGGAGTGTATTAGCGGGGAGCTCCTACGAGCAGTACTTC. This codes for CAWSVLAGSSYEQYF.